This is a list of T cell receptor beta chains from one sample in a study of regulatory T cells in long-lasting Graves disease. TCRdb analysed the multiplex PCR reads with MiXCR anew, one entry per CDR3 protein. The table has 400,000 to 500,000 distinct CDR3 sequences, about a sixth seen once. These data also featured in a second study, about T cells in Graves' hyperthyroidism and ophthalmopathy.

This specimen was peripheral blood mononuclear cells (PBMCs), taken at new diagnosis, from a patient treated with antithyroid drugs. The receptors originated from a woman aged 18 to 35 with Graves disease. The CDR3 runs from the conserved cysteine through the conserved F or W. A D gene is named only where the DNA matches it firmly. Size is stated for part of the rows, as once, few or many counts, or as a class when the clone is expanded.

j_call: TRBJ2-7; d_call: NA; v_call: TRBV12-3/TRBV12-4; clone_size: NA; cdr3_nt: TGTGCCAGCAGTTTACGTGGGTTCGAGCAGTACTTC; cdr3_aa: CASSLRGFEQYF
j_call: TRBJ2-3; d_call: TRBD1; v_call: TRBV19; clone_size: NA; cdr3_nt: TGTGCCAGTGGCCCCGGGACAGGCACAGATACGCAGTATTTT; cdr3_aa: CASGPGTGTDTQYF
j_call: TRBJ2-7; d_call: NA; v_call: TRBV7-6; clone_size: many; cdr3_nt: TGTGCCAGCAGCTTAATAGCGGATAGCTCCTACGAGCAGTACTTC; cdr3_aa: CASSLIADSSYEQYF
j_call: TRBJ1-2; d_call: NA; v_call: TRBV7-9; clone_size: few; cdr3_nt: TGTGCCAGCAGCACAGGCGTTAAAGGCTACACCTTC; cdr3_aa: CASSTGVKGYTF
j_call: TRBJ1-2; d_call: NA; v_call: TRBV28; clone_size: many; cdr3_nt: TGTGCCAGCAGTTTGAAGGGCCGGGGCTACACCTTC; cdr3_aa: CASSLKGRGYTF
j_call: TRBJ1-6; d_call: NA; v_call: TRBV6-1; clone_size: many; cdr3_nt: TGTGCCAGCAGTGAAGCCGACACCGGGGCGAATAATTCACCCCTCCACTTT; cdr3_aa: CASSEADTGANNSPLHF
j_call: TRBJ2-7; d_call: NA; v_call: TRBV7-9; clone_size: few; cdr3_nt: TGTGCCAGCAGCTTAGGGGTCTACGGCGAGCAGTACTTC; cdr3_aa: CASSLGVYGEQYF
j_call: TRBJ1-1; d_call: NA; v_call: TRBV7-3; clone_size: many; cdr3_nt: TGTGCCAGCAGCTTAATGGGCAGGGAGAACACTGAAGCTTTCTTT; cdr3_aa: CASSLMGRENTEAFF
j_call: TRBJ2-1; d_call: TRBD2; v_call: TRBV9; clone_size: few; cdr3_nt: TGTGCCAGCAGCGATAAACGGACTAGCGGGAGGTTTTACAATGAGCAGTTCTTC; cdr3_aa: CASSDKRTSGRFYNEQFF
j_call: TRBJ2-1; d_call: NA; v_call: TRBV4-3; clone_size: few; cdr3_nt: TGCGCCAGCAGCCAGGGGGGCGGGGCAGAGCAGTTCTTC; cdr3_aa: CASSQGGGAEQFF
j_call: TRBJ2-2; d_call: NA; v_call: TRBV14; clone_size: NA; cdr3_nt: TGTGCCAGCAGCCAACGGACAGAAAGACGTACCGGGGAGCTGTTTTTT; cdr3_aa: CASSQRTERRTGELFF
j_call: TRBJ1-6; d_call: NA; v_call: TRBV19; clone_size: NA; cdr3_nt: TGTGCCAGTAGTATCGAATATTCACCCCTCCACTTT; cdr3_aa: CASSIEYSPLHF
j_call: TRBJ1-5; d_call: NA; v_call: TRBV20-1; clone_size: NA; cdr3_nt: TGCAGTGCTAGAGAAAGTCAGCCCCAGCATTTT; cdr3_aa: CSARESQPQHF
j_call: TRBJ1-2; d_call: TRBD1; v_call: TRBV4-1; clone_size: NA; cdr3_nt: TGCGCCAGCAGCCAAGTGGGACAGCGGGACTATGGCTACACCTTC; cdr3_aa: CASSQVGQRDYGYTF
j_call: TRBJ2-3; d_call: NA; v_call: TRBV15; clone_size: NA; cdr3_nt: TGTGCCACCAGCGAGGGGGGGTTCGAGAACACGCAGTATTTT; cdr3_aa: CATSEGGFENTQYF
j_call: TRBJ2-1; d_call: NA; v_call: TRBV11-2; clone_size: many; cdr3_nt: TGTGCCAGCAGGGAACTCTCGGGACGGAGTTCCTATGAGCAGTTCTTC; cdr3_aa: CASRELSGRSSYEQFF
j_call: TRBJ2-7; d_call: TRBD2; v_call: TRBV6-2/TRBV6-3; clone_size: many; cdr3_nt: TGTGCCAGCAGTGAAGCGGGACTGGGAACCTACGAGCAGTACTTC; cdr3_aa: CASSEAGLGTYEQYF
j_call: TRBJ1-2; d_call: NA; v_call: TRBV6-2/TRBV6-3; clone_size: few; cdr3_nt: TGTGCCAGCAGTTTTCCCGGGAGTAAAGTTGGCTACACCTTC; cdr3_aa: CASSFPGSKVGYTF
j_call: TRBJ2-7; d_call: TRBD2; v_call: TRBV2; clone_size: many; cdr3_nt: TGTGCCAGCAGGGGACTAGCGGGGGAGCAGTACTTC; cdr3_aa: CASRGLAGEQYF
j_call: TRBJ1-2; d_call: NA; v_call: TRBV20-1; clone_size: few; cdr3_nt: TGCAGTGCTAGAGATCGGGATGGCTACACCTTC; cdr3_aa: CSARDRDGYTF
j_call: TRBJ2-1; d_call: TRBD2; v_call: TRBV30; clone_size: many; cdr3_nt: TGTGCCTGGAGGCCACTAGCGGGAATCAATGAGCAGTTCTTC; cdr3_aa: CAWRPLAGINEQFF
j_call: TRBJ1-6; d_call: NA; v_call: TRBV12-3/TRBV12-4; clone_size: many; cdr3_nt: TGTGCCAGCAGTTTAAGCGGGGGAAATTCACCCCTCCACTTT; cdr3_aa: CASSLSGGNSPLHF
j_call: TRBJ1-2; d_call: NA; v_call: TRBV3-1; clone_size: many; cdr3_nt: TGTGCCAGCAGCCTCCGGACCAGCGAGAACGGCTACACCTTC; cdr3_aa: CASSLRTSENGYTF
j_call: TRBJ2-2; d_call: TRBD2; v_call: TRBV29-1; clone_size: NA; cdr3_nt: TGCAGCGTTGAACGGGGGGGCATCGCCGGGGAGCTGTTTTTT; cdr3_aa: CSVERGGIAGELFF
j_call: TRBJ1-3; d_call: NA; v_call: TRBV4-1; clone_size: NA; cdr3_nt: TGCGCCAGCAGCCAAGGCCCGGCTGCGGGCTCTGGAAACACCATATATTTT; cdr3_aa: CASSQGPAAGSGNTIYF
j_call: TRBJ1-1; d_call: NA; v_call: TRBV6-1; clone_size: many; cdr3_nt: TGTGCCAGCAAACTGGGCCTGAACACTGAAGCTTTCTTT; cdr3_aa: CASKLGLNTEAFF
j_call: TRBJ1-1; d_call: NA; v_call: TRBV7-2; clone_size: NA; cdr3_nt: TGTGCCAGCAGCCCACTCTCGGCGGGTTCCACTGAAGCTTTCTTT; cdr3_aa: CASSPLSAGSTEAFF
j_call: TRBJ2-3; d_call: NA; v_call: TRBV9; clone_size: few; cdr3_nt: TGTGCCAGCAGCGCCCCGGGAGTAGCAGATACGCAGTATTTT; cdr3_aa: CASSAPGVADTQYF
j_call: TRBJ2-2; d_call: NA; v_call: TRBV10-3; clone_size: NA; cdr3_nt: TGTGCCATCAATAGGAGCACCGGGGAGCTGTTTTTT; cdr3_aa: CAINRSTGELFF
j_call: TRBJ2-5; d_call: NA; v_call: TRBV25-1; clone_size: many; cdr3_nt: TGTGCCAGCACTGATTTAGGGGTCGAAGAGACCCAGTACTTC; cdr3_aa: CASTDLGVEETQYF
j_call: TRBJ2-4; d_call: NA; v_call: TRBV6-9; clone_size: NA; cdr3_nt: TGTGCCAGCAGTTACGGACGGCTAGTAGCCAAAAACATTCAGTACTTC; cdr3_aa: CASSYGRLVAKNIQYF
j_call: TRBJ2-3; d_call: NA; v_call: TRBV12-3/TRBV12-4; clone_size: few; cdr3_nt: TGTGCCAGCACCACCCTTAAGGACACAGATACGCAGTATTTT; cdr3_aa: CASTTLKDTDTQYF
j_call: TRBJ2-7; d_call: TRBD2; v_call: TRBV11-2; clone_size: many; cdr3_nt: TGTGCCAGCAAAATAACTAGCGGGAGTTCCTACGAGCAGTACTTC; cdr3_aa: CASKITSGSSYEQYF
j_call: TRBJ2-2; d_call: TRBD2; v_call: TRBV6-1; clone_size: few; cdr3_nt: TGTGCCAGCTTCCCTGCGGTAGGACTAGCAAACACCGGGGAGCTGTTTTTT; cdr3_aa: CASFPAVGLANTGELFF
j_call: TRBJ2-3; d_call: NA; v_call: TRBV11-3; clone_size: many; cdr3_nt: TGTGCCAGCAGCTTAGCGGGGCCAGTGGGCACAGATACGCAGTATTTT; cdr3_aa: CASSLAGPVGTDTQYF
j_call: TRBJ2-5; d_call: NA; v_call: TRBV28; clone_size: many; cdr3_nt: TGTGCCAGCAGGCTTGGGTCCGCCCAAGAGACCCAGTACTTC; cdr3_aa: CASRLGSAQETQYF
j_call: TRBJ2-7; d_call: TRBD1; v_call: TRBV6-2/TRBV6-3; clone_size: few; cdr3_nt: TGTGCCAGCAGGGGGACAGGGGTCTACGAGCAGTACTTC; cdr3_aa: CASRGTGVYEQYF
j_call: TRBJ2-2; d_call: NA; v_call: TRBV3-2; clone_size: NA; cdr3_nt: TGTGCCAGCAGCCAAGATTGGGACAGGCCACTCCCCGGGGAGCTGTTTTTT; cdr3_aa: CASSQDWDRPLPGELFF
j_call: TRBJ2-1; d_call: TRBD2; v_call: TRBV5-1; clone_size: few; cdr3_nt: TGCGCCAGCAGCTTTGAACTAGCGGGATACAATGAGCAGTTCTTC; cdr3_aa: CASSFELAGYNEQFF
j_call: TRBJ2-3; d_call: TRBD2; v_call: TRBV28; clone_size: many; cdr3_nt: TGTGCCAGCGGAGGACTAGCGGGAGTTGGCACAGATACGCAGTATTTT; cdr3_aa: CASGGLAGVGTDTQYF
j_call: TRBJ1-1; d_call: NA; v_call: TRBV28; clone_size: many; cdr3_nt: TGTGCCAGCAGACTGGGGGCTGGTTCAAGAACCACTGAAGCTTTCTTT; cdr3_aa: CASRLGAGSRTTEAFF
j_call: TRBJ2-1; d_call: NA; v_call: TRBV20-1; clone_size: many; cdr3_nt: TGCAGTGCTAGCGGGGGACGCTACAATGAGCAGTTCTTC; cdr3_aa: CSASGGRYNEQFF
j_call: TRBJ2-7; d_call: NA; v_call: TRBV6-1; clone_size: many; cdr3_nt: TGTGCCAGCAGTCTGTCCAGCGAGAGCTTGGAGCAGTACTTC; cdr3_aa: CASSLSSESLEQYF
j_call: TRBJ2-1; d_call: TRBD2; v_call: TRBV4-1; clone_size: NA; cdr3_nt: TGCGCCAGCAGCCAAGGCCAGCGGGAGAGCAATGAGCAGTTCTTC; cdr3_aa: CASSQGQRESNEQFF
j_call: TRBJ1-2; d_call: NA; v_call: TRBV6-1; clone_size: NA; cdr3_nt: TGTGCCAGCAGTCCCTTTTGGGGAAACTATACCTTC; cdr3_aa: CASSPFWGNYTF
j_call: TRBJ2-2; d_call: NA; v_call: TRBV5-6; clone_size: few; cdr3_nt: TGTGCCAGCCGCCTCAGCTCGAACACCGGGGAGCTGTTTTTT; cdr3_aa: CASRLSSNTGELFF
j_call: TRBJ2-3; d_call: NA; v_call: TRBV20-1; clone_size: NA; cdr3_nt: TGCAGTGCTAGAGAATTCTGGGGAGCTGGGGCTAGTGATACGCAGTATTTT; cdr3_aa: CSAREFWGAGASDTQYF
j_call: TRBJ2-1; d_call: TRBD2; v_call: TRBV11-1; clone_size: many; cdr3_nt: TGTGCCAGCAGCTTAAAGGGACTAGCGCTGTTCTTC; cdr3_aa: CASSLKGLALFF
j_call: TRBJ1-1; d_call: NA; v_call: TRBV13; clone_size: many; cdr3_nt: TGTGCCAGCAGCCAACAGGTCTCGAACACTGAAGCTTTCTTT; cdr3_aa: CASSQQVSNTEAFF
j_call: TRBJ2-1; d_call: TRBD1; v_call: TRBV4-3; clone_size: NA; cdr3_nt: TGCGCCAGCAGCCAAGCGGACAGGGGGCGTAATGAGCAGTTCTTC; cdr3_aa: CASSQADRGRNEQFF